This TCR beta chain is from a study of spatial heterogeneity in lung cancer. Time point: sample taken at primary tumor resection. TCRdb ran MiXCR on the 5' RACE reads and lists one entry per CDR3 protein. The data hold 60,000 to 90,000 distinct CDR3 sequences, with under 8.5% observed a single time. This clonotype was seen a few times. This TCR was recovered from a male donor with early-stage non-small cell lung cancer. Material: PBMCs, obtained at surgery.

CDR3: CSVGNSYEQYF. CDR3 sequence (DNA): TGCAGCGTTGGGAACTCCTACGAGCAGTACTTC. The rearrangement links TRBV29-1 to TRBJ2-7; D uncertain. Germline values: CDR1 SQVTM, CDR2 ANQGSEA. The CDR3 consists of 11 residues. Trimming removed 4 bases from V and 0 bases from J, with 4 bases in between.